This is a list of T cell receptor beta chains from one sample in a study of T-cell reconstitution after alpha-beta-depleted transplantation in children. TCRdb used MiXCR to reprocess the PCR reads, holding one entry per CDR3 protein. The sample contains 200,000 to 250,000 distinct CDR3 sequences, around 11% of which appear only once. The specimen comprised PBMCs from the stem cell graft donor, sampled from the stem cell graft. The receptors here all came from a human donor who donated a stem cell graft to a child with acute lymphoblastic leukemia. Both conserved end residues are trimmed from each CDR3.

len,v_gene,CDR3aa
12,TRBV5-1,ASSTDRGGTEAF
10,TRBV20-1,SAFKGENSQY
12,TRBV6-1,ASSEWSVNTEAF
11,TRBV29-1,SVPGQGLYEQY
13,TRBV3-1,ASSLFEGAGETQY
14,TRBV2,ASSARLSGTSYGYT
13,TRBV28,ASRPITGAYQPQH
13,TRBV4-3,ASSQGTGARYGYT
11,TRBV20-1,SARAGSHEKLF
13,TRBV27,ASSSTGKTPYEQY
12,TRBV27,ASSFFMRGDEQF
12,TRBV25-1,ATSRWQGDYEQY
13,TRBV18,ASSPRDRTSYEQY
9,TRBV29-1,SVGKQGAQY
13,TRBV27,ASATPARVDNEQF
11,TRBV6-6,ASRLRPTDTQY
12,TRBV7-9,ASSGTGFTDTQY
13,TRBV5-1,ASSLGPPWDTEAF
10,TRBV27,ASSSPGSKQF
12,TRBV12-3/TRBV12-4,AGNLGGYGNTIY
12,TRBV27,ASSYGTYNSPLH
11,TRBV30,AWRRGPGNTIY
8,TRBV20-1,SARERGYT
10,TRBV12-3/TRBV12-4,ASSLSRYEQY
14,TRBV27,ASSPRDRESGNTIY
10,TRBV18,ASSAPQETQY
13,TRBV5-1,ASSLAGQRKETQY
15,TRBV24-1,ATSDLPLGDRYNEQF
13,TRBV9,ASSVETGGANVLT